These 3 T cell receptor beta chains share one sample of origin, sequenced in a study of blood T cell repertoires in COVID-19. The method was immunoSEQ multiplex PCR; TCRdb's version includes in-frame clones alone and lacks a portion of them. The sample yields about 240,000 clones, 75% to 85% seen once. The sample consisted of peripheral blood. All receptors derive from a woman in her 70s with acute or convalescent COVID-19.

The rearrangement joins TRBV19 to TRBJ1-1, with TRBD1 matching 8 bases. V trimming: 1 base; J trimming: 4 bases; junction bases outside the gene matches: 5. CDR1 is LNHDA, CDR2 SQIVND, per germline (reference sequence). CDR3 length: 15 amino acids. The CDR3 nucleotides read TGTGCCAGTAGTATAGGACAGGGGAGACTCACTGAAGCTTTCTTT. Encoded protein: CASSIGQGRLTEAFF.

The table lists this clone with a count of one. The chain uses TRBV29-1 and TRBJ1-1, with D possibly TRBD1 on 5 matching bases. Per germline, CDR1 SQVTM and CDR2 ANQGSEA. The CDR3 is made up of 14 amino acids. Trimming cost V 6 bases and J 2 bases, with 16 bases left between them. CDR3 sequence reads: CSVQSGGPNTEAFF. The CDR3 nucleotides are TGCAGCGTACAATCCGGGGGTCCTAACACTGAAGCTTTCTTT.

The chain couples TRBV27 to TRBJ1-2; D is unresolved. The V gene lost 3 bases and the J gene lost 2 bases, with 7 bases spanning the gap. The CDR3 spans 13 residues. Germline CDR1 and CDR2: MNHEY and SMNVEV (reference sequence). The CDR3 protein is CASSFTVNYGYTF. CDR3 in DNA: TGTGCCAGCAGTTTTACAGTAAACTATGGCTACACCTTC.